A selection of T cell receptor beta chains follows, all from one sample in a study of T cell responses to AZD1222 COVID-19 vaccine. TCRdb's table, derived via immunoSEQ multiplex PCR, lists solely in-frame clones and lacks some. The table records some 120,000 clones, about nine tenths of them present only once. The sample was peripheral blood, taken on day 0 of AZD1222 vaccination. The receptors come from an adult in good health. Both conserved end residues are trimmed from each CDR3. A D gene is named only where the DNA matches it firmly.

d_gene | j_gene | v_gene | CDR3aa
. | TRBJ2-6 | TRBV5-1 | ASSLAGLAGANVLT
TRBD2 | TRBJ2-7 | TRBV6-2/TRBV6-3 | ASSYSTSVTYEQY
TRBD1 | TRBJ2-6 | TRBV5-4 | ASSRDRGLGSGANVLT
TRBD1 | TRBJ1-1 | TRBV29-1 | SVEGLWQGVGVSTEAF
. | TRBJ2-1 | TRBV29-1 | SVSPEQF
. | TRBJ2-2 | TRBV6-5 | ASRSLNGELF
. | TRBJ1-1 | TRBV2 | ASSEVNTEAF
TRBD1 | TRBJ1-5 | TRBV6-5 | ASSSGQDTLQPQH
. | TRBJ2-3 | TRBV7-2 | ASSLDGSADTQY
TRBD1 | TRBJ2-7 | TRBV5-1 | ASSLSPGTVSYEQY
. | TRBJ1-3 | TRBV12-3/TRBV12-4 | ASSLSSGNTIY
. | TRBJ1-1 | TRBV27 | ASSRLTREGGTEAF
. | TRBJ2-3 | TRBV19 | ASSFDVGHTDTQY
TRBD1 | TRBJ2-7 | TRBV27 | ASSPGDRLKFEQY
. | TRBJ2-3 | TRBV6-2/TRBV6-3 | ASSLYVDTQY